Listed here is a single T cell receptor beta chain. The antigen remains undetermined. Per the germline V gene, CDR1 is MNHEY and CDR2 is SVGAGI. Between the trimmed V and J ends, which lost 6 bases and 3 bases, there was a span of 12 bases. This CDR3 is built from 14 residues. Generated by immunoSEQ multiplex PCR, the TCRdb table keeps only in-frame clones and is missing some. The data contain about 15,000 clones, roughly 81% of them seen just once; the ten biggest clones take up roughly 3%. This entry belongs to a study of graft-versus-host responses after intestinal transplantation. On the study more broadly: Each transplant was multivisceral, liver-intestinal, or isolated intestinal. Uniformly, recipients were administered anti-thymocyte globulin induction with subsequent tacrolimus and steroids for approximately three years.

Whole-study findings and limits: The presence of high graft-versus-host to host-versus-graft clonal ratios in allografts characterized patients with graft-donor T cell macrochimerism. Among recipient marrow samples, GvH clones were found; some appeared first in ileum or blood.

Researchers processed graft tissue to release intraepithelial and lamina propria lymphocytes. The chain joins TRBV6-5 to TRBJ1-5; D might be TRBD1 (5 bases). The sample consisted of ileum tissue, taken 14 days after transplant. This clonotype was sampled from a human patient who received an intestinal transplant, so some T cells may come from the graft donor. The CDR3: CASSPGTINQPQHF. The CDR3 coding sequence is TGTGCCAGCAGCCCGGGGACTATCAATCAGCCCCAGCATTTT.